These 18 T cell receptor beta chains originate from one sample sequenced in a study of PD-1 blockade in classical Hodgkin lymphoma. Sequencing was performed with immunoSEQ multiplex PCR; in TCRdb, only in-frame clones are kept and a portion is missing. The sample records roughly 18,000 clones, roughly three quarters being singletons. Noted time point: cycle 4 day 1 (C4D1), after about 6 weeks of nivolumab. All patients experienced relapse after autologous stem cell transplantation, and brentuximab vedotin exposure was variable. Thawed PBMCs underwent magnetic negative selection to yield purified CD4+ T cells. The sequenced sample was CD4+ T cells from blood, obtained before the fourth cycle of nivolumab. The origin of the receptors is a human donor with classical Hodgkin lymphoma.

The rearrangement uses TRBV18 and TRBJ1-1; D is possibly TRBD1 (5 bases). The CDR3 consists of 13 residues. Germline CDR1 is KGHSH and CDR2 is LQKENI. The ends were cut back, 6 bases at V and 0 bases at J, with 8 bases in the middle. The CDR3: CASSEGLNTEAFF. In DNA form, the CDR3 reads TGTGCCAGCTCGGAGGGGCTGAACACTGAAGCTTTCTTT.

CDR3 loop: CATSRVGETQYF. In DNA form, the CDR3 reads TGTGCCACCAGCAGAGTCGGAGAGACCCAGTACTTC. V is TRBV15 and J is TRBJ2-5; D remains unclear. Germline CDR1 is LNHNV and CDR2 is YYDKDF (reference sequence). The V gene lost 1 base and the J gene lost 4 bases, with 4 bases spanning the gap. This CDR3 has 12 amino acids.

This clone has only one observation. The chain has TRBV10-3 and TRBJ1-1; D is perhaps TRBD1 (6 bases). The germline CDR1 and CDR2 sequences are ENHRY and SYGVKD. The V and J ends lost 3 bases and 5 bases respectively, with 13 bases between them. This CDR3 has 14 amino acids. The CDR3 DNA sequence: TGTGCCATCAGTGATGGGGGCCGCGGGACTGAAGCTTTCTTT. Amino acid sequence: CAISDGGRGTEAFF.

The rearrangement joins TRBV18 to TRBJ1-1; 9 bases align to TRBD1. CDR3 length equals 14 residues. With 6 bases clipped from V and 1 base from J, the junction kept 3 bases outside the gene matches. Germline V gene lookup returns CDR1 KGHSH and CDR2 LQKENI. In nucleotides, the CDR3 is TGTGCCAGCTCCCCGGACAGGGGGAACACTGAAGCTTTCTTT. This translates into CASSPDRGNTEAFF.

The chain recombines TRBV30 with TRBJ2-7, with D perhaps TRBD1 (6 bases). The germline CDR1 and CDR2 sequences are GTSNPN and SVGIG (reference sequence). This CDR3 region has 12 residues. Trimming took off 7 bases at V and 2 bases at J, with 12 bases between the two ends. The CDR3 nucleotides are TGTGCCTCCCGGGACACAACCTACGAGCAGTACTTC. Protein product: CASRDTTYEQYF.

This clone was counted only a few times. The chain carries TRBV5-6 and TRBJ1-4; 7 positions match TRBD1. Germline trimming cut 0 bases from V and 5 bases from J; bases unmatched to any gene: 13. The germline V gene has CDR1 SGHDT and CDR2 YYEEEE. This CDR3 contains 18 residues. The CDR3 DNA follows: TGTGCCAGCAGCTTGGGCCAGGACAGGAGGAGAGGAAATGAAAAACTGTTTTTT. Translating gives CASSLGQDRRRGNEKLFF.

The gene calls are TRBV4-3 and TRBJ1-2; 8 bases map to TRBD1. Trimming took 3 bases from V and 3 from J; bases not matched to a gene: 6. CDR1 LGHNA and CDR2 YSLEER come from the germline V gene. CDR3 size: 15 residues. The CDR3 region has the DNA TGCGCCAGCAGCCAGGCCAGGGGGCCCTACTATGGCTACACCTTC. It specifies CASSQARGPYYGYTF.

This chain joins TRBV10-3 and TRBJ2-7, with D possibly being TRBD2 (5 bases). Germline V gene lookup returns CDR1 ENHRY and CDR2 SYGVKD. The V and J ends lost 4 bases and 3 bases respectively, with 10 bases between them. The CDR3 consists of 13 residues. The CDR3 sequence: CAISVSSYYEQYF. CDR3 bases: TGTGCCATCAGTGTATCTAGCTACTACGAGCAGTACTTC.

The J gene is TRBJ1-1, the V gene TRBV29-1, with a possible D match to TRBD1 (5 bases). Trimming stripped 5 bases from V and 2 bases from J, with 12 bases between. In germline, CDR1 is SQVTM, CDR2 ANQGSEA. The CDR3 has 13 amino acids. CDR3 sequence: CSVMAGQNTEAFF. DNA for the CDR3: TGCAGCGTTATGGCAGGACAAAACACTGAAGCTTTCTTT.

V is TRBV5-1 and J is TRBJ2-5, with TRBD2 matching over 7 bases. The CDR3 covers 16 residues. V dropped 2 bases and J dropped 4; count of bases not matched to a gene: 11. Germline loops: CDR1 SGHRS, CDR2 YFSETQ. CDR3 nucleotides: TGCGCCAGCAGCTTAGTTGCGGGAGAAACGGGAGAGACCCAGTACTTC. The encoded protein is CASSLVAGETGETQYF.

This clone was counted a single time. This chain joins TRBV2 and TRBJ2-2; no definite D call. This CDR3 region has 15 residues. The germline CDR1 and CDR2 sequences are SNHLY and FYNNEI. V lost 3 bases and J lost 1, with 9 bases in between. The CDR3 DNA is TGTGCCAGCAGTGACCAAGGCCTGAACACCGGGGAGCTGTTTTTT. It codes for CASSDQGLNTGELFF.

In DNA form, the CDR3 reads TGTGCCAGCAGCGCACTGTTTTTT. Its translation: CASSALFF. The rearrangement links TRBV6-4 to TRBJ1-4; no clear D gene. The germline CDR1 and CDR2 sequences are MRHNA and SNTAGT. Trimming stripped 6 bases from V and 13 bases from J, with 3 bases between. This CDR3 spans 8 amino acids.

This CDR3 reads CASSLWSEGETQYF. The CDR3 nucleotides read TGTGCCAGCAGCTTATGGTCCGAAGGGGAGACCCAGTACTTC. This chain uses TRBV7-8 with TRBJ2-5, with D unclear. CDR1 SGHVS and CDR2 FQNEAQ come from the germline V gene. Trimming pared 2 bases from V and 5 bases from J, leaving 12 bases between. This CDR3 comprises 14 residues.

The CDR3 loop is CAWSVIKQGSGYTF. The CDR3 DNA reads TGTGCCTGGAGTGTGATTAAACAGGGGTCTGGCTACACCTTC. This chain connects TRBV30 to TRBJ1-2; 7 nucleotides align to TRBD1. J lost 7 bases, V lost 0 bases, and 8 bases had no gene match. Germline CDR1 and CDR2: GTSNPN and SVGIG (reference sequence). The CDR3 extends over 14 amino acids.

This chain links TRBV27 with TRBJ1-6; the match to TRBD1 covers 7 bases. Germline loops: CDR1 MNHEY, CDR2 SMNVEV (reference sequence). Germline trimming cut 4 bases from V and 7 bases from J; bases unmatched to any gene: 7. The CDR3 consists of 15 residues. The CDR3 loop is CASSSYRGGNSPLHF. For the CDR3, the DNA is TGTGCCAGCAGTTCTTACAGGGGAGGGAATTCACCCCTCCACTTT.

V and J are TRBV7-8 and TRBJ1-5, with D uncertain. Germline CDR1 SGHVS, CDR2 FQNEAQ. The CDR3 has 13 amino acids. The V and J ends lost 3 bases and 4 bases respectively, with 7 bases between them. The CDR3 region has the DNA TGTGCCAGCAGCTTCGGGCCTAATCAGCCCCAGCATTTT. Amino acids: CASSFGPNQPQHF.

This clone was detected a few times. This chain uses TRBV2 with TRBJ1-3; D unclear. The V end lost 6 bases, the J end lost 4 bases, and 16 bases lay between the germline ends. This CDR3 has 15 amino acids. From germline, CDR1 is SNHLY and CDR2 FYNNEI. The CDR3 nucleotides read TGTGCCAGCAGCGCCCATAGGGCGCCAGGAAACACCATATATTTT. Protein product: CASSAHRAPGNTIYF. Full variable domain (remainder filled in from reference TRBV2 and TRBJ1-3): EPEVTQTPSHQVTQMGQEVILRCVPISNHLYFYWYRQILGQKVEFLVSFYNNEISEKSEIFDDQFSVERPDGSNFTLKIRSTKLEDSAMYFCASSAHRAPGNTIYFGEGSWLTVV.

This clone was detected only once. V is TRBV9 and J is TRBJ1-3; D uncertain. The CDR3 runs to 15 residues. Germline V gives CDR1 SGDLS, CDR2 YYNGEE. V was trimmed by 0 bases and J by 3 bases, leaving 10 bases between them. CDR3 DNA sequence: TGTGCCAGCAGCGTAGCCCCCATGGATGGAAACACCATATATTTT. It codes for CASSVAPMDGNTIYF.